Below, one TCR beta chain is given with its context. The clone's antigen remains unknown. No base qualities exist here, and no much larger clone lies one base off it. This entry is derived from a study of blood T cell repertoires in COVID-19 (TCRdb year 2020). Regarding the study in general: Samples from collaborators originated in the United States, Italy and Spain and spanned both the acute and convalescent phases of COVID-19. Subjects who had been exposed to COVID-19, were actively infected with it, or had recovered from it provided the deeply sampled blood TCRbeta repertoires that made up the dataset. Nearly every sample came with metadata listing a de-identified subject ID, COVID-19 status, age in years and sex. The repertoires were released in a freely available public database meant as a resource for research on the immune response to SARS-CoV-2. HLA class I and class II types, where available, came from metadata supplied by the sample provider rather than from assay-based typing. The prospective study material was composed of cDNA or gDNA derived from T cells, B-cell-depleted T cells, or PBMCs. Samples came from the ongoing ImmuneRACE study (first 160 participants) plus 1,254 subjects from 6 global collaborators. Overall study outcomes, separate from this receptor: How much clinical and demographic metadata was included differed by source and by participant, and the metadata was provided uncurated.

The collaborating institutions used their own protocols to collect whole blood in K2EDTA tubes. For TCRbeta analysis, collaborator samples were shipped as frozen whole blood, as isolated PBMCs, or as DNA extracted from either sample type. TCRbeta CDR3 regions were amplified from genomic DNA using the immunoSEQ Assay, a bias-controlled multiplex PCR. As for the original processing: Within the assay, amplification of reference gene primers was used to estimate how many nucleated cells each sample contained. To quantify the absolute abundance of each unique TCRbeta CDR3 rearrangement, sequence reads were collapsed and filtered. For each sample, productive Simpson clonality was calculated as the square root of Simpson's diversity index across productive rearrangements. TCRdb re-hosts the immuneACCESS table, in-frame sequences only. Its copies lack some clones; in the studies checked, an unresolved V gene accounts for under half of them, and the cause for the rest is not known. From that table come the V and J calls and clone size; the DNA was used to work out D and trimming. For this sample the table gives about 140,000 clones, of which 80% to 85% were detected only once. The ten largest clones capture 3.5% to 4.5% of the sample.

V drops 3 bases and J drops 10 bases, leaving 22 bases in between. From the cysteine through the phenylalanine, the CDR3 covers 16 amino acids. Only the CDR3 portion is preserved as DNA: 48 bases, with reading frame beginning at the first base. The germline V gene specifies LGHNA as CDR1 and YNFKEQ as CDR2. The sample was peripheral blood. The clonotype was recovered from a woman in her fifties or sixties with acute or convalescent COVID-19. The V and J genes are TRBV4-2 and TRBJ2-1; 6 matching bases give a weak D call of TRBD1. The DNA sequence is as follows: TGTGCCAGCAGCCACCCCCGGGCAGGGAATCAGGGGGAGCAGTTCTTC. It is translated as CASSHPRAGNQGEQFF.